The clone carrying this T cell receptor beta chain was counted only a few times. As yet, its antigen is unknown. This entry is derived from a study of blood T cells in healthy people across ages. On the study more broadly: Template switching retrieved approximately one barcoded beta molecule for each two T cells. Overall study results and limits: Older age coincided with a roughly linear decline in TCR beta diversity per million T cells.

Donation came from healthy Caucasian individuals in Russia who were aged about 6 to 90. Isolation of PBMCs gave at least 6 million cells per sample. V was trimmed by 5 bases and J by 1 base, leaving 11 bases between them. This CDR3 has 14 amino acids. Primed by a sample-barcoded 5' primer and a J-beta primer mix, a second PCR proceeded for 7 to 11 cycles. TCRdb used MiXCR to reprocess the 5' RACE reads, holding one entry per CDR3 protein. The sample consists of some 750,000 distinct CDR3 sequences, approximately 21% of them appearing once. The sample was blood. The receptor was derived from a man in his sixties or seventies in good health. The chain combines TRBV12-3 or TRBV12-4 with TRBJ2-5; perhaps TRBD2 as D (6 bases). The CDR3 reads CASSIRGFQETQYF. CDR3 coding DNA: TGTGCCAGCAGTATCCGGGGGTTCCAAGAGACCCAGTACTTC.